The following is a T cell receptor (beta chain) sequence with its context. The data were produced by immunoSEQ multiplex PCR, yet TCRdb's version contains in-frame clones alone and is incomplete. Here the sample spans some 1,100,000 clones, around 78% being singletons. The sample originates from a study of shared clonotypes between healthy human individuals. The sequenced sample was memory CD4+ T cells from PBMCs. Subset indicated: CD45RA-negative fraction. The TCR sequence derives from a man between 18 and 35 years old in good health. Some clones in this sample may be carry-over from other donors' samples.

For the CDR3, the DNA is TGTGCCAGCAGACGATGGGGGGAGGCCTGGGACGAGCAGTACTTC. Translated: CASRRWGEAWDEQYF. J is TRBJ2-7 and V is TRBV27; D might be TRBD2 (6 bases). Trimming removed 6 bases at V and 5 bases at J, with 20 bases between. Germline-derived CDR1 and CDR2 are MNHEY and SMNVEV (reference sequence). The CDR3 is made up of 15 amino acids.